This TCR beta chain was sequenced for a study of blood T cells in healthy people across ages. CDR3 length equals 11 residues. Comment on this clonotype: At one boundary the junction diverges from the germline segment, which might be a read error.

Sample-barcoded 5' priming and a J-beta primer mix drove a second PCR of roughly 6 to 12 cycles. MiXCR, applied by TCRdb to the 5' RACE reads, yields one record per CDR3 protein. The profile shows around 970,000 distinct CDR3 sequences, around 54% of them singletons. PBMCs numbering at least 7 million were isolated per sample. The sequence derives from a woman aged 55-70 years in good health. This chain connects TRBV12-3 or TRBV12-4 to TRBJ2-4; D might be TRBD2 (5 bases). The DNA end is a closer match to TRBJ2-7, so the J assignment may be wrong. The sequenced sample was blood. CDR3 in DNA: TGTGTCAGCGGAAGGTCCTACGAGCAGTACTTC. Its translation is CVSGRSYEQYF.